The clone carrying this TCR beta chain was seen only once. This entry belongs to a study of blood T cell repertoires in COVID-19. Germline V lookup: CDR1 SGHRS, CDR2 YFSETQ. Trimming cost V 4 bases and J 5 bases, with 15 bases left between them. CDR3 length equals 14 residues. Libraries were prepared by immunoSEQ multiplex PCR; TCRdb keeps only in-frame clonotypes and omits some of them. The table lists about 120,000 clones, over 70% of them singletons. The chain combines TRBV5-1 with TRBJ1-1; TRBD1 is a possible D gene (5 bases). The TCR sequence derives from a man in his fifties with acute or convalescent COVID-19. The specimen was peripheral blood. CDR3 residues: CASSPRAEKTEAFF. CDR3 nucleotide sequence: TGCGCCAGCAGCCCCAGGGCCGAGAAAACTGAAGCTTTCTTT.